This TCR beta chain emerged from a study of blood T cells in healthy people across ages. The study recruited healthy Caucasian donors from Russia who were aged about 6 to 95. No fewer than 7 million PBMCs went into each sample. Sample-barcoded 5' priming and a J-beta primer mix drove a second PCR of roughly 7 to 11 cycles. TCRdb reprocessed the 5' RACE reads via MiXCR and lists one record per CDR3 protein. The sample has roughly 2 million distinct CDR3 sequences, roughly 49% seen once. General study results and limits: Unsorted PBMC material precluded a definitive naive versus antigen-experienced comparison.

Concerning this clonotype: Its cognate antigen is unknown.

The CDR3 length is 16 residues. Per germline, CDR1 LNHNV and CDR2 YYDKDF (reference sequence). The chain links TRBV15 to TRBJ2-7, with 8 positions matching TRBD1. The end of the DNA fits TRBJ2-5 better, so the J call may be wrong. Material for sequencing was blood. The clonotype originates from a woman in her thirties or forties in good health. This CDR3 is CATSIKLQGAGETQYF. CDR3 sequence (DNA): TGTGCCACCAGCATCAAACTTCAGGGGGCTGGAGAGACCCAGTACTTC.